What follows is one TCR beta chain and its context. The antigen remains undetermined. This CDR3 spans 14 amino acids. V was pared by 8 bases and J by 3 bases, with 14 bases between. Germline loops: CDR1 MNHEY, CDR2 SMNVEV (reference sequence). PCR employed 60 Vbeta and 13 Jbeta primers. TCRdb's table, derived via immunoSEQ multiplex PCR, lists solely in-frame clones and lacks some. The repertoire holds over 110,000 clones, with about 80% as singletons. The sample comes from a study of cytomegalovirus exposure and HLA in healthy donors. Study conclusions and caveats: In a later analysis, an Asian-associated ancestry cluster reportedly showed fewer N-insertions than the roughly 700-donor mean.

The chain employs TRBV27 and TRBJ2-1; tentative D call: TRBD2 (5 bases). Material for sequencing was PBMCs. The sequence came from a woman between 55 and 75 years old in good health and CMV-seropositive. The CDR3 DNA sequence: TGTGCCAGCGGCGCTCTAGCAGACTACAATGAGCAGTTCTTC. The encoded protein is CASGALADYNEQFF.